The rows below give T cell receptor beta chains drawn from one sample of a study of graft-versus-host responses after intestinal transplantation. Clones were read by immunoSEQ multiplex PCR, and TCRdb kept only the in-frame ones, dropping some. The sample contains around 45,000 clones, approximately 91% of which appear only once. No antigen has been identified for these receptors. The material sequenced was unstimulated CD4+ T cells sorted from spleen or lymph node cells, taken before transplant. Receptors were obtained from a human donor who was the organ donor for an intestinal transplant. CDR3s include the opening cysteine and the closing phenylalanine or tryptophan. A D gene is named only where the DNA matches it firmly. Where a row states a size, it is once, few, many or the class of an expanded clone; other rows omit it.

TRBJ2-1	TRBV4-1	NA	TRBD2	TGCGCCAGCAGCCAAGAGACTAGCGGAGTGTGGAATGAGCAGTTCTTC	CASSQETSGVWNEQFF
TRBJ2-2	TRBV11-3	NA	NA	TGTGCCAGCAGCTTAGTCGGGAACACCGGGGAGCTGTTTTTT	CASSLVGNTGELFF
TRBJ2-1	TRBV7-8	few	TRBD2	TGTGCCAGCAGCCCCCGACTAGCGGGAGCACACAATGAGCAGTTCTTC	CASSPRLAGAHNEQFF
TRBJ1-1	TRBV9	NA	NA	TGTGCCAGCAGCGTACAACCGAACACTGAAGCTTTCTTT	CASSVQPNTEAFF
TRBJ2-1	TRBV9	NA	TRBD2	TGTGCCAGCAGCGTAGCGGGGGGGCGGACTAGCGGGAACAATGAGCAGTTCTTC	CASSVAGGRTSGNNEQFF
TRBJ2-3	TRBV9	once	NA	TGTGCCAGCAGCGTAGATCTAGTGAGCACAGATACGCAGTATTTT	CASSVDLVSTDTQYF
TRBJ2-7	TRBV4-1	NA	NA	TGCGCCAGCAGCCAAGAACCCAGGGTCACCTACGAGCAGTACTTC	CASSQEPRVTYEQYF
TRBJ1-5	TRBV28	NA	TRBD1	TGTGCCAGCAGTTTAAGGTACAGGGGTCGCAATCAGCACCAGCATTTT	CASSLRYRGRNQHQHF
TRBJ2-3	TRBV5-4	NA	TRBD1	TGTGCCAGCAGCCGTAGACAGGGGGCCACAGATACGCAGTATTTT	CASSRRQGATDTQYF
TRBJ2-7	TRBV30	NA	TRBD1	TGTGCCTGGAGGAGGGACAGGGGGCCCTACGAGCAGTACTTC	CAWRRDRGPYEQYF
TRBJ1-5	TRBV2	once	NA	TGTGCCAGCAGTGTATGGGGGAGCAATCAGCCCCAGCATTTT	CASSVWGSNQPQHF
TRBJ2-5	TRBV5-1	once	NA	TGCGCCAGCAGCTTGAAAGGGGGAGAGGAGACCCAGTACTTC	CASSLKGGEETQYF
TRBJ1-2	TRBV5-4	NA	TRBD1	TGTGCCAGCAGCTTGGACAGGGGGCATGGCTACACCTTC	CASSLDRGHGYTF
TRBJ2-7	TRBV6-5	NA	TRBD1	TGTGCCAGCGGCCGGGACAGCTCCTACGAGCAGTACTTC	CASGRDSSYEQYF